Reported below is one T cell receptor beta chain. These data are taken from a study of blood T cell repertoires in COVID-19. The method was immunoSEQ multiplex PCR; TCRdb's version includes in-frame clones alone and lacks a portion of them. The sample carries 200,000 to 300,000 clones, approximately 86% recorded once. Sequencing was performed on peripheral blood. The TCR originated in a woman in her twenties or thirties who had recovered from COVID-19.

The CDR3 bases are TGTGCCAGCAGCTTAAACGGCCGGGGGTCCATGAATTCACCCCTCCACTTT. It codes for CASSLNGRGSMNSPLHF. This sequence joins TRBV7-6 and TRBJ1-6, with D perhaps matching TRBD1 (5 bases). CDR3 length: 17 residues. Germline V lookup: CDR1 SGHVS, CDR2 FNYEAQ. V was cut by 2 bases and J by 7 bases, with 18 bases left in between.